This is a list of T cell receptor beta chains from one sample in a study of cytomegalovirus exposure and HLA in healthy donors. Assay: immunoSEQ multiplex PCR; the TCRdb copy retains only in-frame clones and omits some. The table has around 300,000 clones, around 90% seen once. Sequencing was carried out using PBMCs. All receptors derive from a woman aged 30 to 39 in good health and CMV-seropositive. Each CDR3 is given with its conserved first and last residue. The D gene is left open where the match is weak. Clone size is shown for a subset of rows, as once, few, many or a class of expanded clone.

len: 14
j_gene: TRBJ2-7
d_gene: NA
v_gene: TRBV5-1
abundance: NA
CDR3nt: TGCGCCAGCAGCTTGGCGCAAAACTCCTACGAGCAGTACTTC
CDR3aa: CASSLAQNSYEQYF

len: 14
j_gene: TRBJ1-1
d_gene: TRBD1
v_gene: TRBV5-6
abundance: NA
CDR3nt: TGTGCCAGCAGCCCGGGACAGGGAAACACTGAAGCTTTCTTT
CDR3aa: CASSPGQGNTEAFF

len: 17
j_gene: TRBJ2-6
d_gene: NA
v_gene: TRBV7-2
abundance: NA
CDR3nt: TGTGCCAGCAGCCACCAGACGGGGGCTGGCGGGGCCAACGTCCTGACTTTC
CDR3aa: CASSHQTGAGGANVLTF

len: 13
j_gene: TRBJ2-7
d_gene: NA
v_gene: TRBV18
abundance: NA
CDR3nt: TGTGCCAGCTCACCAGGGGCAGCTTCCGAGCAGTACTTC
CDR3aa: CASSPGAASEQYF

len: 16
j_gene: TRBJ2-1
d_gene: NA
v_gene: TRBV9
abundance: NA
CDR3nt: TGTGCCAGCAGCGTAGATAGGGGGGCATATACGGGTGAGCAGTTCTTC
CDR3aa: CASSVDRGAYTGEQFF

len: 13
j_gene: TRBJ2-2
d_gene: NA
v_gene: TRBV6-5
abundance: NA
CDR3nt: TGTGCCAGCAGTTCCCACATCACCGGGGAGCTGTTTTTT
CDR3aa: CASSSHITGELFF

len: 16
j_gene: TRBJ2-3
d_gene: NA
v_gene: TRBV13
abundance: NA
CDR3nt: TGTGCCAGCAGCTCCCCCATGGGGGGCGAAACAGATACGCAGTATTTT
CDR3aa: CASSSPMGGETDTQYF

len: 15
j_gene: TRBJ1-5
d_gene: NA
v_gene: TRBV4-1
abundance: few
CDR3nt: TGCGCCAGCAGCAGCCGGGACAAGAGGTATCAGCCCCAGCATTTT
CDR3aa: CASSSRDKRYQPQHF

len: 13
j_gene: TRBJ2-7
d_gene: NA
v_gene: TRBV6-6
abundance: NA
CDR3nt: TGTGCCAGCAGTTCAGGCAGGGGTAACGAGCAGTACTTC
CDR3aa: CASSSGRGNEQYF

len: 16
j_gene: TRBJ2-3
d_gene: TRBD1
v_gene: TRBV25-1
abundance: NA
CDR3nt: TGTGCCAGCAGCCTCCCCGGGACAGCCCTCACAGATACGCAGTATTTT
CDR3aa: CASSLPGTALTDTQYF

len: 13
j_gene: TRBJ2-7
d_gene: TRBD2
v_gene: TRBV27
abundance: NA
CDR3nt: TGTGCCAGCGGAAGCGGGAGCTCCTACGAGCAGTACTTC
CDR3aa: CASGSGSSYEQYF

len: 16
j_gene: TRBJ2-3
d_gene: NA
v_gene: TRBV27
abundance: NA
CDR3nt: TGTGCCAGCAGTTTATTCAGGGGTACTAGCACAGATACGCAGTATTTT
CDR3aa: CASSLFRGTSTDTQYF

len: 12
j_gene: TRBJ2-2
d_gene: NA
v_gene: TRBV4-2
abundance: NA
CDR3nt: TGTGCCAGCAGCCCGGACGCCGGGGAGCTGTTTTTT
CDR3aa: CASSPDAGELFF

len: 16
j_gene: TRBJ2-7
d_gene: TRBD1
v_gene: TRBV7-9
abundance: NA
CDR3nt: TGTGCCAGCAGCTTAGCGGGGGCAGGGGGAGACTACGAGCAGTACTTC
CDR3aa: CASSLAGAGGDYEQYF

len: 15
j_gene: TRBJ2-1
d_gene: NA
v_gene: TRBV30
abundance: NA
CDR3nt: TGTGCCTTGGAGGGGGTAGGGGGGAACAACAATGAGCAGTTCTTC
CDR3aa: CALEGVGGNNNEQFF

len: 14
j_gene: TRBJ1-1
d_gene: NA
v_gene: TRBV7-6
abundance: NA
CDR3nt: TGTGCCAGCAGCTTAGCGGGGGGTGAGACTGAAGCTTTCTTT
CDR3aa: CASSLAGGETEAFF

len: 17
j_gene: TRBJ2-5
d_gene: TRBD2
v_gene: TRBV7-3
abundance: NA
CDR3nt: TGTGCCAGCAGCCTGGGACTAGCGGGAGCGGTGGGAGAGACCCAGTACTTC
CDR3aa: CASSLGLAGAVGETQYF

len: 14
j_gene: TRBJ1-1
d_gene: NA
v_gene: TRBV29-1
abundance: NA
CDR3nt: TGCAGCGTTGAACCGCGGTTATCGAACACTGAAGCTTTCTTT
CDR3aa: CSVEPRLSNTEAFF

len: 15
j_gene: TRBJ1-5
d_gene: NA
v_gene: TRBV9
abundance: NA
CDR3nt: TGTGCCAGCAGCGTAGGTGGTGACTCTCATCAGCCCCAGCATTTT
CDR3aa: CASSVGGDSHQPQHF

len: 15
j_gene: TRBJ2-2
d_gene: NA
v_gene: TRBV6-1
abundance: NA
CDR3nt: TGTGCCAGCAGTACAGGGTTTTTCAGGACCGGGGAGCTGTTTTTT
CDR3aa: CASSTGFFRTGELFF

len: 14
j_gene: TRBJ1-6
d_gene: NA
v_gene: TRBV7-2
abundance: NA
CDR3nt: TGTGCCAGCAGCTTACATTCAGATAATTCACCCCTCCACTTT
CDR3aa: CASSLHSDNSPLHF

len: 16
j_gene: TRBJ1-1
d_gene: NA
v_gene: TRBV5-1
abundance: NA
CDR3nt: TGCGCCAGCAGCTTAGAGGGGAGGGGGAATTTTGCTGAAGCTTTCTTT
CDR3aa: CASSLEGRGNFAEAFF

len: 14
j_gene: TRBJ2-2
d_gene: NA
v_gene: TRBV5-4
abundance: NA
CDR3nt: TGTGCCAGCAGCCAGGACTTGAGGTTCGGGGAGCTGTTTTTT
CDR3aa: CASSQDLRFGELFF

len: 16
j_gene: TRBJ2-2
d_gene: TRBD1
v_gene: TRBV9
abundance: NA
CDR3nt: TGTGCCAGCAGCCCGCACCACATTGACAGGGGCGGGGAGCTGTTTTTT
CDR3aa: CASSPHHIDRGGELFF

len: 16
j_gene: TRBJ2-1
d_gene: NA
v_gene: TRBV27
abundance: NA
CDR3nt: TGTGCCAGCAGTTTACCCGCAGGGGCCTCCTACAATGAGCAGTTCTTC
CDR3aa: CASSLPAGASYNEQFF

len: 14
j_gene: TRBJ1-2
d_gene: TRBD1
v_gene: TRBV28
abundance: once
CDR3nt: TGTGCCAGCAGTCCCCCGGGACAGGTCTATGGCTACACCTTC
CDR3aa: CASSPPGQVYGYTF

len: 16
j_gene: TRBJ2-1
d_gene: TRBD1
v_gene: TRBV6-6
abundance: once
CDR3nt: TGTGCCAGCAGTCAACGTGGGACAGGGGTGTACAATGAGCAGTTCTTC
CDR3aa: CASSQRGTGVYNEQFF

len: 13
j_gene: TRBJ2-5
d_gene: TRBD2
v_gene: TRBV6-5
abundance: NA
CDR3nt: TGTGGGGTCGGCGGGGGGGCCCGGGAGACCCAGTACTTC
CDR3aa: CGVGGGARETQYF

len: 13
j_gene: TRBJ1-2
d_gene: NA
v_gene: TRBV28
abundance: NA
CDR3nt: TGTGCCAGCAAAACCGGAGTACTCTATGGCTACACCTTC
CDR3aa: CASKTGVLYGYTF

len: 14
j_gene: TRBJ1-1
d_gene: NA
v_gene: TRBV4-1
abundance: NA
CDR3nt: TGCGCCAGCAGCCTGGGACCTGGGAGCACTGAAGCTTTCTTT
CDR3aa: CASSLGPGSTEAFF

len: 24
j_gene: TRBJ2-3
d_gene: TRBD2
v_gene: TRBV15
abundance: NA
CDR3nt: TGTGCCACCAGCAGAGTGGGGTTACTTAATAGGGGGACTAGCGGGAGGGAGAGCACAGATACGCAGTATTTT
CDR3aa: CATSRVGLLNRGTSGRESTDTQYF

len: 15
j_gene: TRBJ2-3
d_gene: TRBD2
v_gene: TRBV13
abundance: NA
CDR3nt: TGTGCCAGCAGCTTTGGCGGGGGGGCGGTAGATACGCAGTATTTT
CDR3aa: CASSFGGGAVDTQYF

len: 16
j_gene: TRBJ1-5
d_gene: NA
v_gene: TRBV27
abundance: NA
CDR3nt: TGTGCCAGCAGCCTCCTGAAAGGGGACTTCAATCAGCCCCAGCATTTT
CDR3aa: CASSLLKGDFNQPQHF

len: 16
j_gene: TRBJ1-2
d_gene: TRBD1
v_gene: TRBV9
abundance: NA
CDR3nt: TGTGCCAGCAGCGCAGGGGACAGGGGGTCTAACTATGGCTACACCTTC
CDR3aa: CASSAGDRGSNYGYTF

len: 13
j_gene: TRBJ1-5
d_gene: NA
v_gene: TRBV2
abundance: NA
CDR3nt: TGTGCCAGCAGTGAGGGGACTGGGGGGCCCCAGCATTTT
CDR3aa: CASSEGTGGPQHF

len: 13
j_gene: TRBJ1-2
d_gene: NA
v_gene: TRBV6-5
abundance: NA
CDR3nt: TGTGCCAGCAGTTACACAGTCACCTATGGCTACACCTTC
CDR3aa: CASSYTVTYGYTF

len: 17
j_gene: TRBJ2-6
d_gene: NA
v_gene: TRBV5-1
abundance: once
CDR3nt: TGCGCCAGCAGCTTGCGGCAGGGACCGTCTGGGGCCAACGTCCTGACTTTC
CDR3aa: CASSLRQGPSGANVLTF

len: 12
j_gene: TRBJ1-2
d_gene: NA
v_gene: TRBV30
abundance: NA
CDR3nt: TGTGTGTCGGAGGTTACAGGATATGGCTACACCTTC
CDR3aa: CVSEVTGYGYTF

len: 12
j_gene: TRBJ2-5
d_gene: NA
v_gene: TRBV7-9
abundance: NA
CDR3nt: TGTGCCAGCAGCTTAGTTCTCGAGACCCAGTACTTC
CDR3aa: CASSLVLETQYF

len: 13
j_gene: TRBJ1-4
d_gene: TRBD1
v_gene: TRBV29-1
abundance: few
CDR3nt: TGCAGCATCTCCAGGGGGAATAATGAAAAACTGTTTTTT
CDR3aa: CSISRGNNEKLFF

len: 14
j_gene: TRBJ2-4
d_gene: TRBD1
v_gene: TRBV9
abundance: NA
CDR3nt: TGTGCCAGCAGCGTAGACAGGGGGGAAAACATTCAGTACTTC
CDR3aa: CASSVDRGENIQYF

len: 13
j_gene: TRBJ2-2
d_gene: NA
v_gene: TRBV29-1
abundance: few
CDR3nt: TGCAGCTCCCAAGAAGGGGGGACCGGGGAGCTGTTTTTT
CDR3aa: CSSQEGGTGELFF